A selection of T cell receptor beta chains follows, all from one sample in a study of blood T cell repertoires in COVID-19. This table comes from immunoSEQ multiplex PCR, and its TCRdb copy is limited to in-frame clones, with some not included. The table records about 190,000 clones, approximately 78% of them present only once. The sample was peripheral blood. Receptors originate from a woman older than 75 with COVID-19, enrolled during active disease. CDR3s include the opening cysteine and the closing phenylalanine or tryptophan. The D gene is left open where the match is weak. Where a row states a size, it is once, few, many or the class of an expanded clone; other rows omit it.

j_call | clone_size | d_call | v_call | cdr3_nt | cdr3_aa
TRBJ1-1 | once | NA | TRBV7-3 | TGTGCCAGCAGCTTAGCAGGGAACACTGAAGCTTTCTTT | CASSLAGNTEAFF
TRBJ2-1 | many | NA | TRBV5-1 | TGCGCCAGCAGCTCTAGTAATGAGCAGTTCTTC | CASSSSNEQFF
TRBJ1-1 | once | TRBD1 | TRBV4-1 | TGCGCCAGCAGAGACAGGGTGGACACTGAAGCTTTCTTT | CASRDRVDTEAFF
TRBJ2-1 | NA | TRBD1 | TRBV10-1 | TGCGCCAGCAGTGAGTCGAGGGAAGGGACAGGGGGCAGGAATGAGCAGTTCTTC | CASSESREGTGGRNEQFF
TRBJ2-7 | NA | NA | TRBV7-8 | TGTGCCAGCAGTTTGGAGGTACTACCATACGAGCAGTACTTC | CASSLEVLPYEQYF
TRBJ1-5 | NA | TRBD1 | TRBV5-6 | TGTGCCAGCAGCTTAGGCAGGGGGCTTTATAGCAATCAGCCCCAGCATTTT | CASSLGRGLYSNQPQHF
TRBJ1-1 | NA | TRBD1 | TRBV4-3 | TGCGCCAGCAGCAATTTGGACAGGGAGACTGAAGCTTTCTTT | CASSNLDRETEAFF
TRBJ2-2 | NA | NA | TRBV6-6 | TGTGCCAGCAGTCCAGGGTGGTCCATTCTTAGCACCGGGGAGCTGTTTTTT | CASSPGWSILSTGELFF
TRBJ2-3 | NA | NA | TRBV12-3/TRBV12-4 | TGTGCCAGCAGTTCGGGACAGCAGTATTTT | CASSSGQQYF
TRBJ2-7 | NA | TRBD1 | TRBV3-1/TRBV3-2 | TGTGCCAGCAGCCATCTCCGGGACAGGTTGTACTTC | CASSHLRDRLYF
TRBJ2-5 | NA | TRBD2 | TRBV29-1 | TGCAGCGTTTCTCCGGGACTAGCGGTAGAGACCCAGTACTTC | CSVSPGLAVETQYF
TRBJ1-2 | NA | TRBD1 | TRBV9 | TGTGCCAGCAGCCTCCGCCCAGGACAGGGGTCGGGCTACACCTTC | CASSLRPGQGSGYTF
TRBJ2-3 | NA | TRBD1 | TRBV2 | TGTGCCAGCAGTCCGGGACAGGGGGTTGGAGATACGCAGTATTTT | CASSPGQGVGDTQYF
TRBJ1-1 | NA | NA | TRBV28 | TGTGCCAGCAGTTTATCTGCGAGGCCAATGAACACTGAAGCTTTCTTT | CASSLSARPMNTEAFF
TRBJ2-2 | NA | TRBD2 | TRBV7-6 | TGTGCCAGCAGCTTAGGACTAGCGGGAGGTGCCGGGGAGCTGTTTTTT | CASSLGLAGGAGELFF
TRBJ2-1 | NA | TRBD2 | TRBV5-6 | TGTGCCAGCAGCTTGGCCAGGACAGCGGGAGGTGTCGGTGAGCAGTTCTTC | CASSLARTAGGVGEQFF
TRBJ1-6 | NA | NA | TRBV7-3 | TGTGCCAGCAGCTTAGGAGGGACCCTCGGATCACCCCTCCACTTT | CASSLGGTLGSPLHF
TRBJ1-3 | few | NA | TRBV15 | TGTGCCACCAGCAGGGATGCGGGGTCTGGAAACACCATATATTTT | CATSRDAGSGNTIYF
TRBJ1-6 | NA | NA | TRBV6-5 | TGTGCCAGCAGTTCTTGGACAGCCAATTCACCCCTCCACTTT | CASSSWTANSPLHF
TRBJ1-5 | NA | TRBD1 | TRBV19 | TGTGCCAGTAGCCGGACAGGGGGCAATCAGCCCCAGCATTTT | CASSRTGGNQPQHF
TRBJ2-1 | NA | NA | TRBV4-3 | TGCGCCAGCAGCCAAGATCCCAGCGTAGGCTACAATGAGCAGTTCTTC | CASSQDPSVGYNEQFF
TRBJ2-7 | NA | TRBD1 | TRBV18 | TGTGCCAGCTCACAGGCCGGGACAGGGCGCTACGAGCAGTACTTC | CASSQAGTGRYEQYF
TRBJ2-3 | NA | TRBD2 | TRBV4-2 | TGTGCCAGCAGCCAAGAAACTAGCGGGGGGCGTAGCACAGATACGCAGTATTTT | CASSQETSGGRSTDTQYF
TRBJ1-5 | few | NA | TRBV19 | TGTGCCAGTAGTACCGGGGGGGATCAGCCCCAGCATTTT | CASSTGGDQPQHF
TRBJ1-1 | NA | NA | TRBV4-1 | TGCGCCAGCAGCCAAGTGTTGCAGGGTGGGAACACTGAAGCTTTCTTT | CASSQVLQGGNTEAFF
TRBJ1-1 | NA | NA | TRBV2 | TGTGCCGGCCAGGGAGGGGTCTATAACACTGAAGCTTTCTTT | CAGQGGVYNTEAFF
TRBJ2-3 | NA | NA | TRBV19 | TGTGCCAGTAGTATAGGACAGGGCACAGATACGCAGTATTTT | CASSIGQGTDTQYF
TRBJ2-6 | NA | TRBD2 | TRBV18 | TGTGCCAGCTCACCCAGCCGACTAGCGGGGGGGCGTGGGGCCAACGTCCTGACTTTC | CASSPSRLAGGRGANVLTF
TRBJ1-5 | NA | TRBD1 | TRBV16 | TGTGCCAGCAGCCAATCGGCAGGGGGGAATCAGCCCCAGCATTTT | CASSQSAGGNQPQHF
TRBJ2-7 | NA | NA | TRBV4-1 | TGCGCCAGCAGCCAAGATCAGGATCCCCCCTTTTACGAGCAGTACTTC | CASSQDQDPPFYEQYF
TRBJ1-6 | NA | TRBD1 | TRBV28 | TGTGCCAGCAGTTCCCTCTCGACAGGGGGCGGTTCACCCCTCCACTTT | CASSSLSTGGGSPLHF
TRBJ1-6 | NA | TRBD1 | TRBV5-7 | TGTGCCAGCAGCTTTAGGACAGGAAATTCACCCCTCCACTTT | CASSFRTGNSPLHF
TRBJ2-3 | once | NA | TRBV19 | TGTGCCAGTAGTACCAGGGGAAGGACGCAGTATTTT | CASSTRGRTQYF
TRBJ2-1 | NA | TRBD2 | TRBV3-1/TRBV3-2 | TGTGCCAGCAGCCTCGGTGCGGGAGGGACTTGGATATCCTCTAATGAGCAGTTCTTC | CASSLGAGGTWISSNEQFF
TRBJ2-3 | NA | NA | TRBV7-8 | TGTGCCAGCAGCCCAGCACAAAACAGGGATACGCAGTATTTT | CASSPAQNRDTQYF
TRBJ2-1 | NA | NA | TRBV28 | TGTGCCAGCAGTCGGCTAGCCTTTCCGTCCTACAATGAGCAGTTCTTC | CASSRLAFPSYNEQFF
TRBJ2-7 | NA | NA | TRBV5-4 | TGTGCCAGCCGGAAGGGAGGAGTGGACGAGCAGTACTTC | CASRKGGVDEQYF
TRBJ1-2 | NA | TRBD1 | TRBV7-8 | TGTGCCAGCAGCCCCGAATTACAGGGGATCTATGGCTACACCTTC | CASSPELQGIYGYTF
TRBJ2-1 | many | NA | TRBV5-1 | TGCGCCAGCAGCTCCCTAGGGGGAGCTGATGAGCAGTTCTTC | CASSSLGGADEQFF
TRBJ1-2 | NA | NA | TRBV28 | TGTGCCAGCAGTTCCCGACAGGAGAGCGGCTACACCTTC | CASSSRQESGYTF
TRBJ1-5 | few | NA | TRBV27 | TGTGCCAGCAGTTTAGTCACAGGTAGTCAGCCCCAGCATTTT | CASSLVTGSQPQHF
TRBJ2-7 | NA | TRBD2 | TRBV30 | TGTGCCTGGAGTGTGTTTGGACTAGCGGGCGTGCAGTACTTC | CAWSVFGLAGVQYF